This T cell receptor (beta chain) comes out of a study of CXCR3-negative and CXCR3-positive naive CD8 T cells. Whole-study context: Summed over all libraries, TRB reads came to around 140 million, with about 1.5 +/- 0.3 million per library. General study results and limits: CXCR3-expressing naive cells carried TRB CDR3s more hydrophobic than those of CXCR3-negative naive cells. Comparably high diversity marked both naive subsets, whereas memory CD8+ cells had much lower diversity.

5' RACE with UMI labels generated the TRB cDNA libraries. TCRdb derives one entry per CDR3 protein from the 5' RACE reads, leaving out DNA. The table for this sample gives 130,000 or so distinct CDR3 sequences. Notes on this clonotype: Its antigen is as yet unknown.

Each CD8+ T cell subset was flow-sorted in triplicate. Every sort contained a few hundred thousand cells. The sequencing input was naive CXCR3- CD8+ T cells from blood. Stated subset: CD45RO-CCR7+CD27+CD95- naive CD8+ T cells lacking CXCR3 (TNR3-). The origin of this receptor is a human donor in good health. Some clones in this sample may be carry-over from other donors' samples.

The CDR3 reads CSVEGGDRWAKNIQYF. V usage is TRBV29-1 and J usage is TRBJ2-4. This CDR3 is built from 16 residues. Germline lookup yields CDR1 SQVTM and CDR2 ANQGSEA.